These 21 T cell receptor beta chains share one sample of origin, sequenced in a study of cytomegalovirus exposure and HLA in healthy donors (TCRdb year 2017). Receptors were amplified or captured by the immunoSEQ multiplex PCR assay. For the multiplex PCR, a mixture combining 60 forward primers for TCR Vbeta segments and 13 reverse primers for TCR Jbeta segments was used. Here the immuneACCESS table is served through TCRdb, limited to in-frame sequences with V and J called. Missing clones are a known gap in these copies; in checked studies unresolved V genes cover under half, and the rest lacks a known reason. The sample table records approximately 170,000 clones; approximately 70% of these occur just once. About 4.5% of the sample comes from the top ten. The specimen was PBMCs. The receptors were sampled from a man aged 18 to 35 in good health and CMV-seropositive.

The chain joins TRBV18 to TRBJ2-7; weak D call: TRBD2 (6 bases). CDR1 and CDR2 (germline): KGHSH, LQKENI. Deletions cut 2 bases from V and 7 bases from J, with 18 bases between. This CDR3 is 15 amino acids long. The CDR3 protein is CASSPSGTRSGEQYV. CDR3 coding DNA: TGTGCCAGCTCACCATCGGGGACTCGGTCGGGGGAGCAGTACGTC.

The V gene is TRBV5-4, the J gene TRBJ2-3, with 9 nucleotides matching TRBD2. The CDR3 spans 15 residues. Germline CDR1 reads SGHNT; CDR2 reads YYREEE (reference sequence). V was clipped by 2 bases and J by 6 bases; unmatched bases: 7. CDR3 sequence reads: CASSFRGGAGDTQYF. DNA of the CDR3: TGTGCCAGCAGCTTCCGCGGGGGGGCCGGTGATACGCAGTATTTT. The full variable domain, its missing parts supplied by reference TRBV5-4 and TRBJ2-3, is ETGVTQSPTHLIKTRGQQVTLRCSSQSGHNTVSWYQQALGQGPQFIFQYYREEENGRGNFPPRFSGLQFPNYSSELNVNALELDDSALYLCASSFRGGAGDTQYFGPGTRLTVL.

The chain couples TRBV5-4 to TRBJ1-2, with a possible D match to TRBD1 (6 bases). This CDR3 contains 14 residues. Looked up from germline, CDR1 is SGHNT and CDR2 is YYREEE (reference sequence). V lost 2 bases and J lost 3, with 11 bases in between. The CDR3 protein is CASSFFRGDYGYTF. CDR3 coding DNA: TGTGCCAGCAGCTTTTTCAGGGGCGACTATGGCTACACCTTC.

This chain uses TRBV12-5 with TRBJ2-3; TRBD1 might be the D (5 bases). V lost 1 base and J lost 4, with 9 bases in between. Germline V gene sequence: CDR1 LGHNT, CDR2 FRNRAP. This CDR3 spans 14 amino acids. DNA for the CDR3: TGTGCTAGTGGTTTGGGGACAATCCCAGATACGCAGTATTTT. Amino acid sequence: CASGLGTIPDTQYF.

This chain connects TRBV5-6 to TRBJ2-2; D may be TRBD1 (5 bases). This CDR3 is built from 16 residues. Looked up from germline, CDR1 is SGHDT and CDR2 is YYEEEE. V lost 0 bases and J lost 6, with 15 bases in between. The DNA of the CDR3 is TGTGCCAGCAGCTTGGGCCCGCAGGGATGGGCCGGGGAGCTGTTTTTT. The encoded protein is CASSLGPQGWAGELFF.

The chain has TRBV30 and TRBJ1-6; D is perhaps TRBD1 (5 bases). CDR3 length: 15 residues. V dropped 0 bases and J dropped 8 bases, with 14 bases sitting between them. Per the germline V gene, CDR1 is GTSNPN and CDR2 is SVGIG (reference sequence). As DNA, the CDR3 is TGTGCCTGGAGTGTCCCTTTGGGGGGGGATTCACCCCTCCACTTT. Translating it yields CAWSVPLGGDSPLHF. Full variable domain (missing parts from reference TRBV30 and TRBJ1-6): SQTIHQWPATLVQPVGSPLSLECTVEGTSNPNLYWYRQAAGRGLQLLFYSVGIGQISSEVPQNLSASRPQDRQFILSSKKLLLSDSGFYLCAWSVPLGGDSPLHFGNGTRLTVT.

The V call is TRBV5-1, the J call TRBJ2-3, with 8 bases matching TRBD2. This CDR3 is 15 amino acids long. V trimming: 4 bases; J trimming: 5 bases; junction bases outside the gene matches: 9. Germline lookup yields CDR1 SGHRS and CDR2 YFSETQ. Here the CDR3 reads CASSQSGGRIDTQYF. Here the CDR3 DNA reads TGCGCCAGCAGCCAAAGCGGGGGACGTATAGATACGCAGTATTTT.

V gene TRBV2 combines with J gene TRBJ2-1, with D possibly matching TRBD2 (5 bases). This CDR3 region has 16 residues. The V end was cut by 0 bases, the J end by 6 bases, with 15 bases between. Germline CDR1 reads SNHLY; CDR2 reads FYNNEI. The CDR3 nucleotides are TGTGCCAGCAGTGAAGCTGGTCGACTCGCGGGCAATGAGCAGTTCTTC. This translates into CASSEAGRLAGNEQFF.

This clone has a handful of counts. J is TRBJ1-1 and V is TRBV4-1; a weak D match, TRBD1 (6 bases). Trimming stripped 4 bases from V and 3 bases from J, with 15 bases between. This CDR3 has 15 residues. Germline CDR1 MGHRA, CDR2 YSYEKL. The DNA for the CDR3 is TGCGCCAGCAGCCTACGGGACACTTTTGACACTGAAGCTTTCTTT. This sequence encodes CASSLRDTFDTEAFF.

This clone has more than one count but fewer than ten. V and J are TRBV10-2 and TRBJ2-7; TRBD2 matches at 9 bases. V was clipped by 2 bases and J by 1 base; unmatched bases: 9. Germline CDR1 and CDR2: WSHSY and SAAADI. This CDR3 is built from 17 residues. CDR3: CASSEVKREDQSYEQYV. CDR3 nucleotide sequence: TGCGCCAGCAGTGAGGTAAAGCGGGAGGACCAATCCTACGAGCAGTACGTC.

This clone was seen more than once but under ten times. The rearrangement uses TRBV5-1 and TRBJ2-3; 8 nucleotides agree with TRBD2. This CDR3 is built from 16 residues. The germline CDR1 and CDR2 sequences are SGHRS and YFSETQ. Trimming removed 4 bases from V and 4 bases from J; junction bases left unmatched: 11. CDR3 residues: CASSLTSGTLPDTQYF. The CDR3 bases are TGCGCCAGCAGCCTCACTAGCGGAACGCTTCCAGATACGCAGTATTTT. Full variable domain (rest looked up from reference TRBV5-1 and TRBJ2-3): KAGVTQTPRYLIKTRGQQVTLSCSPISGHRSVSWYQQTPGQGLQFLFEYFSETQRNKGNFPGRFSGRQFSNSRSEMNVSTLELGDSALYLCASSLTSGTLPDTQYFGPGTRLTVL.

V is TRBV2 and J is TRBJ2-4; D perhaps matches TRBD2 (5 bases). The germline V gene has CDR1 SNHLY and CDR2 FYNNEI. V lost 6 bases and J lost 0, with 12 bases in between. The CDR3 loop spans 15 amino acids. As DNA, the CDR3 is TGTGCCAGCAGCTTACTAGACCTAGCCAAAAACATTCAGTACTTC. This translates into CASSLLDLAKNIQYF.

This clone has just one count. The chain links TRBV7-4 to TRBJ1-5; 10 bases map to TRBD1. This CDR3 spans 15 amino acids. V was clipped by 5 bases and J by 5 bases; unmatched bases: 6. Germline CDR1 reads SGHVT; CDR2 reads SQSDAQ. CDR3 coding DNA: TGTGCCAGCAGCCACACGACAGGGGGCGATCAGCCCCAGCATTTT. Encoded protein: CASSHTTGGDQPQHF.

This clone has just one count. This CDR3 reads CASSPVAGSETQYF. CDR3 bases: TGTGCCAGCAGCCCAGTAGCGGGGTCAGAGACCCAGTACTTC. The chain links TRBV4-2 to TRBJ2-5; 8 positions match TRBD2. Germline CDR1 reads LGHNA; CDR2 reads YNFKEQ. The trim removed 4 bases at V and 4 bases at J, leaving 5 bases unmatched. The CDR3 sequence is 14 residues long.

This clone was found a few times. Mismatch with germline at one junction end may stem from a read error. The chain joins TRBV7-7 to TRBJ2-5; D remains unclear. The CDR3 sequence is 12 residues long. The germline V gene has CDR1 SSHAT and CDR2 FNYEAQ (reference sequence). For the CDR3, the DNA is TGTGCTAGCAGCCCACTCCAAGAGACCCAGTACTTC. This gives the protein CASSPLQETQYF.

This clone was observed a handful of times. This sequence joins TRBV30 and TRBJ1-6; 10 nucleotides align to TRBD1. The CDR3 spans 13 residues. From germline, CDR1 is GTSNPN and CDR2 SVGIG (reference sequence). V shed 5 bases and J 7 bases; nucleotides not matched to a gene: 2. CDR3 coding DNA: TGTGCCTGGGACAGGGGGCCCAATTCACCCCTCCACTTT. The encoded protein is CAWDRGPNSPLHF.

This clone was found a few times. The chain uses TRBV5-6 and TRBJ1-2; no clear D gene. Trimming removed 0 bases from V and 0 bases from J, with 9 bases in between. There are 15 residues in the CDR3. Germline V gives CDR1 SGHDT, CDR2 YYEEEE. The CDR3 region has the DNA TGTGCCAGCAGCTTGGTCAGTCTTCCTAACTATGGCTACACCTTC. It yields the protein CASSLVSLPNYGYTF.

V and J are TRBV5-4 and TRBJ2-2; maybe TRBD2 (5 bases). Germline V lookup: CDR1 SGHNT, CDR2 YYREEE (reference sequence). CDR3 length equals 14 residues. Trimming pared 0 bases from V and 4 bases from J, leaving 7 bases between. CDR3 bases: TGTGCCAGCAGCTTGGGGACTGCCACCGGGGAGCTGTTTTTT. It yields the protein CASSLGTATGELFF. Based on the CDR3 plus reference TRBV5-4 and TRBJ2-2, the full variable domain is ETGVTQSPTHLIKTRGQQVTLRCSSQSGHNTVSWYQQALGQGPQFIFQYYREEENGRGNFPPRFSGLQFPNYSSELNVNALELDDSALYLCASSLGTATGELFFGEGSRLTVL.

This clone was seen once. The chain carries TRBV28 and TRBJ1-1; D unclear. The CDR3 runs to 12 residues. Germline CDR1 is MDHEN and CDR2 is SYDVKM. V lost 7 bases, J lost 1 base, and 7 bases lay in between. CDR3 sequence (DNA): TGTGCCAGCACCACACCGAACACTGAAGCTTTCTTT. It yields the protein CASTTPNTEAFF.

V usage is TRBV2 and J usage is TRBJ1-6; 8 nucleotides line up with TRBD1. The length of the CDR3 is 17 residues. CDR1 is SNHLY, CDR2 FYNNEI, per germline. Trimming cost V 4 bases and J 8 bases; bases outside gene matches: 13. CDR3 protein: CASSGPGQGWRYSPLHF. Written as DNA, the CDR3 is TGTGCCAGCAGTGGGCCTGGACAGGGATGGAGATATTCACCCCTCCACTTT.

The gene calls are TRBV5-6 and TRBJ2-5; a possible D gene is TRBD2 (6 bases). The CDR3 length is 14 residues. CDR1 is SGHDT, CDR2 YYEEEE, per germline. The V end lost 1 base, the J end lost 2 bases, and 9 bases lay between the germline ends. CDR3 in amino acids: CASSLSGRQETQYF. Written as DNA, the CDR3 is TGTGCCAGCAGCTTGTCCGGGAGACAAGAGACCCAGTACTTC.